This TCR beta chain was identified during a study of control samples from healthy donors and cancer patients. The CDR3 is made up of 16 amino acids. In germline, CDR1 is LNHDA, CDR2 SQIVND (reference sequence). V was clipped by 5 bases and J by 0 bases; unmatched bases: 5. Some clones are missing from TCRdb's copy, which holds only in-frame ones; the method was immunoSEQ multiplex PCR. The sample lists roughly 190,000 clones, about nine tenths occurring once. Sequencing input: blood. The J gene is TRBJ2-5, the V gene TRBV19, with 11 bases lining up with TRBD1. The sequence was collected from a woman in her thirties in good health. CDR3 DNA sequence: TGTGCCAGTAGTCTAGGGACAGGGGGGAACCAAGAGACCCAGTACTTC. Amino acids: CASSLGTGGNQETQYF.